The 13 T cell receptor beta chains below come from one sample, sequenced in a study of T-cell memory formation after mild COVID-19. From the 5' RACE reads, TCRdb called clonotypes with MiXCR, one entry per CDR3 protein. Among 400,000 or so distinct CDR3 sequences listed, around 18% were seen once. Specimen: PBMCs or a T cell subset sorted from them (not recorded which). Receptors originate from an adult woman who had mild COVID-19 (a few samples of this study predate the infection). Cell type and time point are not known.

This clonotype was picked up many times. V gene TRBV7-6 combines with J gene TRBJ2-3; the match to TRBD1 covers 8 bases. The V gene's germline CDR1 is SGHVS and CDR2 FNYEAQ. The CDR3 consists of 15 residues. The ends lost 1 base at V and 4 bases at J; junction bases unmatched: 4. This chain's CDR3 is CASSLVAGGADTQYF. In nucleotides, the CDR3 is TGTGCCAGCAGCTTAGTAGCAGGGGGCGCAGATACGCAGTATTTT.

This clonotype was seen a few times. The V call is TRBV7-6, the J call TRBJ2-5; TRBD1 is a possible D gene (6 bases). This CDR3 region has 15 residues. From germline, CDR1 is SGHVS and CDR2 FNYEAQ. V was shortened by 5 bases and J by 0 bases, with 13 bases between the two germline ends. CDR3 sequence reads: CASSPNGGDQETQYF. The CDR3 region has the DNA TGTGCCAGCAGCCCGAATGGGGGCGACCAAGAGACCCAGTACTTC.

This chain connects TRBV6-4 to TRBJ2-1, with 9 bases lining up with TRBD2. In germline, CDR1 is MRHNA, CDR2 SNTAGT. The V and J ends lost 5 bases and 9 bases, in that order; junction bases with no gene match: 17. The length of the CDR3 is 17 residues. The CDR3 DNA follows: TGTGCCAGCAGTAGTTCTAGCGGGGCCTACCAAGCTGGTGAGCAGTTCTTC. Encoded protein: CASSSSSGAYQAGEQFF.

This rearrangement joins TRBV12-3 or TRBV12-4 to TRBJ2-2, with D perhaps TRBD1 (8 bases). Trimming cost V 6 bases and J 6 bases, with 14 bases left between them. The CDR3 runs to 14 residues. The CDR3 loop reads CASRYRGRAGELFF. The CDR3 DNA sequence: TGTGCCAGCAGATACAGGGGGAGGGCCGGGGAGCTGTTTTTT.

This clonotype was counted at least ten times. The genes are TRBV2 and TRBJ2-2, with a possible D match to TRBD2 (6 bases). The CDR3 sequence is 15 residues long. Germline V lookup: CDR1 SNHLY, CDR2 FYNNEI. V was trimmed by 6 bases and J by 5 bases, leaving 16 bases between them. The CDR3 protein is CASSPAYAGTGELFF. The CDR3, as DNA: TGTGCCAGCAGCCCCGCTTATGCGGGGACCGGGGAGCTGTTTTTT.

This clonotype occurred a few times. This chain links TRBV5-1 with TRBJ2-2; no clear D gene. The CDR3 runs 13 residues. Germline values: CDR1 SGHRS, CDR2 YFSETQ. Trimming removed 6 bases from V and 3 bases from J, with 9 bases in between. CDR3: CASTPLDTGELFF. The CDR3 coding sequence is TGCGCCAGCACTCCCCTAGACACCGGGGAGCTGTTTTTT.

In its sample, this clonotype was seen a few times. The gene calls are TRBV11-2 and TRBJ2-1; D uncertain. The germline V gene has CDR1 SGHAT and CDR2 FQNNGV. This CDR3 region has 16 residues. The V end lost 0 bases, the J end lost 0 bases, and 9 bases lay between the germline ends. CDR3 in amino acids: CASSLESVSSYNEQFF. For the CDR3, the DNA is TGTGCCAGCAGCTTAGAATCGGTGAGCTCCTACAATGAGCAGTTCTTC.

This clonotype was recorded many times. The gene calls are TRBV5-1 and TRBJ2-7; 8 nucleotides align to TRBD1. Trimming removed 5 bases from V and 3 bases from J; junction bases left unmatched: 4. Germline loops: CDR1 SGHRS, CDR2 YFSETQ. CDR3 size: 13 residues. The CDR3 spells CASSFTGGYEQYF. In DNA form, the CDR3 reads TGCGCCAGCAGTTTCACAGGGGGCTACGAGCAGTACTTC. The full variable domain, rest sourced from reference TRBV5-1 and TRBJ2-7, is KAGVTQTPRYLIKTRGQQVTLSCSPISGHRSVSWYQQTPGQGLQFLFEYFSETQRNKGNFPGRFSGRQFSNSRSEMNVSTLELGDSALYLCASSFTGGYEQYFGPGTRLTVT.

The chain joins TRBV25-1 to TRBJ2-7; 9 bases fit TRBD1. V dropped 4 bases and J dropped 6; count of bases not matched to a gene: 4. CDR1 and CDR2 (germline): MGHDK, SYGVNS. This CDR3 spans 13 amino acids. The CDR3 sequence is CASSVGDRVEQYF. The CDR3 bases are TGTGCCAGCAGTGTAGGGGACAGGGTCGAGCAGTACTTC.

This chain joins TRBV5-1 and TRBJ1-2; D is unclear. Germline loops: CDR1 SGHRS, CDR2 YFSETQ. The V and J ends lost 0 bases and 3 bases respectively, with 6 bases between them. There are 13 residues in the CDR3. CDR3: CASSLEQYYGYTF. The CDR3 DNA sequence: TGCGCCAGCAGCTTGGAACAGTACTATGGCTACACCTTC.

This clonotype was counted only a few times. V usage is TRBV7-2 and J usage is TRBJ2-5; possibly TRBD1 or TRBD2 for D (5 bases each). The CDR3 totals 17 residues. Trimming shortened V by 1 base and J by 5 bases, and 20 bases separated the two germline ends. The germline CDR1 and CDR2 sequences are SGHTA and FQGNSA. The CDR3 spells CASSLGGIVGRGETQYF. CDR3 nucleotide sequence: TGTGCCAGCAGCTTAGGGGGGATTGTGGGGCGTGGGGAGACCCAGTACTTC.

The V call is TRBV7-6, the J call TRBJ1-3; 8 nucleotides line up with TRBD1. Germline CDR1 reads SGHVS; CDR2 reads FNYEAQ. V lost 6 bases and J lost 0; bases outside the gene matches: 4. This CDR3 spans 15 amino acids. CDR3 DNA sequence: TGTGCCAGCAGTCCAACAGGGGGCTCTGGAAACACCATATATTTT. Its protein product is CASSPTGGSGNTIYF.

The rearrangement uses TRBV7-7 and TRBJ2-2; D gene unclear. Germline V gene sequence: CDR1 SSHAT, CDR2 FNYEAQ (reference sequence). Trimming shortened V by 2 bases and J by 3 bases, and 7 bases separated the two germline ends. This CDR3 has 14 amino acids. CDR3 protein: CASSLNSYTGELFF. CDR3 sequence (DNA): TGTGCCAGCAGCTTAAACAGCTACACCGGGGAGCTGTTTTTT.